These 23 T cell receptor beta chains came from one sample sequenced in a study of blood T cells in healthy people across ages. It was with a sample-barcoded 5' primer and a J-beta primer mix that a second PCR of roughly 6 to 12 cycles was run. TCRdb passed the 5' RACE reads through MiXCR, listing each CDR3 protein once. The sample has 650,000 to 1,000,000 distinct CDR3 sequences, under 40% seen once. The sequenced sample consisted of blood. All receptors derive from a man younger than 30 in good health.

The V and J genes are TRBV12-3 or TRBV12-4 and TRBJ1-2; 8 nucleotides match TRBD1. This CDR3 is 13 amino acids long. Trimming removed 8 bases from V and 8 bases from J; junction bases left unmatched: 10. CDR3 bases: TGTGCCAGCGTCCTCCAGGGGGCGCGGGGCTACACCTTC. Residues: CASVLQGARGYTF.

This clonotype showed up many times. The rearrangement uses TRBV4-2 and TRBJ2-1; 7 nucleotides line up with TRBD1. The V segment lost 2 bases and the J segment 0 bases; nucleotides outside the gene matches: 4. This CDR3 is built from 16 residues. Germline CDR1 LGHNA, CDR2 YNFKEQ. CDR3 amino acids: CASSQLGQSSYNEQFF. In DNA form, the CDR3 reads TGTGCCAGCAGCCAATTGGGACAGAGCTCCTACAATGAGCAGTTCTTC.

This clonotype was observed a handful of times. This CDR3 is CASSSGGGSYNEQFF. CDR3 nucleotide sequence: TGTGCCAGCAGCTCAGGGGGAGGCTCCTACAATGAGCAGTTCTTC. The chain carries TRBV7-2 and TRBJ2-1; maybe TRBD1 (7 bases). The CDR3 length is 15 residues. V dropped 4 bases and J dropped 0 bases, with 10 bases sitting between them. Germline V CDR1 and CDR2: SGHTA, FQGNSA. The full variable domain, with the rest looked up from reference TRBV7-2 and TRBJ2-1, is GAGVSQSPSNKVTEKGKDVELRCDPISGHTALYWYRQSLGQGLEFLIYFQGNSAPDKSGLPSDRFSAERTGGSVSTLTIQRTQQEDSAVYLCASSSGGGSYNEQFFGPGTRLTVL.

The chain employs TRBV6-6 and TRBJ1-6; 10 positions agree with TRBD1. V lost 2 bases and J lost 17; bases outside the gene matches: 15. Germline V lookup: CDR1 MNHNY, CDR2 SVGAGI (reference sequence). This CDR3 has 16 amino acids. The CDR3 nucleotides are TGTGCCAGCAGTTACCCCGGACAGGGGGATACCACGGCCTTCCACTTT. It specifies CASSYPGQGDTTAFHF.

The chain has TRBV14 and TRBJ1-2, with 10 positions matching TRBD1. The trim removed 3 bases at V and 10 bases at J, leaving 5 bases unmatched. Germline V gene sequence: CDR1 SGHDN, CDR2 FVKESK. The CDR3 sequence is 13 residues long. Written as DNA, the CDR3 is TGTGCCAGCAGCCAGGCCGGGACAGGGGCCTACACCTTC. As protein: CASSQAGTGAYTF.

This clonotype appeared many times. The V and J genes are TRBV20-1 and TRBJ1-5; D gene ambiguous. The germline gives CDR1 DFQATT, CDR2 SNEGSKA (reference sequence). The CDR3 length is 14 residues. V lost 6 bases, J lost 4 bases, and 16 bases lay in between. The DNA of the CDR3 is TGCAGTGCAGTCCTTAGTCAGCGGAATCAGCCCCAGCATTTT. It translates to CSAVLSQRNQPQHF.

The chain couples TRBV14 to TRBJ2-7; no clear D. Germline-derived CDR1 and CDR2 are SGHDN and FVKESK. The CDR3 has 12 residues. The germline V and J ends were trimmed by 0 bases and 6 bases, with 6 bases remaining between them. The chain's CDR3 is CASSQDFREQYF. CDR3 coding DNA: TGTGCCAGCAGCCAAGATTTCCGCGAGCAGTACTTC.

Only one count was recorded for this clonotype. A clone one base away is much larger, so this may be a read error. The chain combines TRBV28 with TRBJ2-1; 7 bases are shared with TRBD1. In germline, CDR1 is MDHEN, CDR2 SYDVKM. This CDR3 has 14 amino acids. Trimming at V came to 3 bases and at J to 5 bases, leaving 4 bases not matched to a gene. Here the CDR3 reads CASSFPDRDNEQFF. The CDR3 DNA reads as TGTGCCAGCAGTTTCCCCGACAGGGACAATGAGCAGTTCTTC. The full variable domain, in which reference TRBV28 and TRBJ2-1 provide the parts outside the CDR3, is DVKVTQSSRYLVKRTGEKVFLECVQDMDHENMFWYRQDPGLGLRLIYFSYDVKMKEKGDIPEGYSVSREKKERFSLILESASTNQTSMYLCASSFPDRDNEQFFGPGTRLTVL.

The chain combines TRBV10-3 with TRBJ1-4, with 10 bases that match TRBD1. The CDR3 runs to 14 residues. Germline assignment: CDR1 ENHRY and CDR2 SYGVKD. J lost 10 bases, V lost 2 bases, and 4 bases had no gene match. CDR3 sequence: CAISEGTGERKLFF. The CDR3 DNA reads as TGTGCCATCAGTGAGGGGACAGGGGAGAGAAAACTGTTTTTT.

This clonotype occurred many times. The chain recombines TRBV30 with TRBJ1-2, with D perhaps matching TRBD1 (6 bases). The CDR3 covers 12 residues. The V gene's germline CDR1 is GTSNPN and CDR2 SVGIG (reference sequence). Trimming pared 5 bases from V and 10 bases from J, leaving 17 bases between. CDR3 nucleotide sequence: TGTGCCTGGGGGACGAACAGGGTGGCCTACACCTTC. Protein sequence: CAWGTNRVAYTF.

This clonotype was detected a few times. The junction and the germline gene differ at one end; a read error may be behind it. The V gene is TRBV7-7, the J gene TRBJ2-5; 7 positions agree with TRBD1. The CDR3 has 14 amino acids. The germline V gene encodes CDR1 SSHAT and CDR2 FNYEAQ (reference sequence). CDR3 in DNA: TGTGCTAGCAGCCTGACAGGGATCAGAGAGACCCAGTACTTC. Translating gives CASSLTGIRETQYF.

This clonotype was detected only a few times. The CDR3 is CASSPWGGSKDTQYF. DNA for the CDR3: TGTGCCAGCAGCCCCTGGGGGGGCTCCAAGGATACGCAGTATTTT. The chain recombines TRBV9 with TRBJ2-3; perhaps TRBD2 as D (7 bases). Trimming removed 4 bases at V and 6 bases at J, with 18 bases between. Per the germline V gene, CDR1 is SGDLS and CDR2 is YYNGEE. This CDR3 is built from 15 residues.

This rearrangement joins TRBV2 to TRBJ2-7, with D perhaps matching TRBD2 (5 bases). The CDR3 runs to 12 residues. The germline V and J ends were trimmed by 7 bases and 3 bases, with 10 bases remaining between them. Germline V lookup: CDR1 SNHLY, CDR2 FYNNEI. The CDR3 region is CASTGENYEQYF. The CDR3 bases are TGTGCCAGCACCGGGGAAAACTACGAGCAGTACTTC.

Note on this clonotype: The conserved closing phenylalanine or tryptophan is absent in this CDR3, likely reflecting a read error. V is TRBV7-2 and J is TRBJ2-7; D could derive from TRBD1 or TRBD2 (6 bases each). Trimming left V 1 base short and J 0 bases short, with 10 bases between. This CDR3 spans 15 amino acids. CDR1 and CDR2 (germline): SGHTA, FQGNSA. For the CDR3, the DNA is TGTGCCAGCAGCTTAGTAGGGGGGATCTCCTACGAGCAGTACCTC. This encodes CASSLVGGISYEQYL.

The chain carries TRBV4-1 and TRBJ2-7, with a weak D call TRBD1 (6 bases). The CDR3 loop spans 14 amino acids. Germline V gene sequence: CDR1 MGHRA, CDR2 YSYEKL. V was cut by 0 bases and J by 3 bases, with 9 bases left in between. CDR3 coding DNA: TGCGCCAGCAGCCAAGAATACAGGGACTACGAGCAGTACTTC. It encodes CASSQEYRDYEQYF.

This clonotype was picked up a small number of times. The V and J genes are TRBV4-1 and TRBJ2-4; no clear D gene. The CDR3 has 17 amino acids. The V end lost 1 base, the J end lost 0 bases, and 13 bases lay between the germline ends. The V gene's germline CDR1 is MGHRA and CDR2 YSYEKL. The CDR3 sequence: CASSQVELNLAKNIQYF. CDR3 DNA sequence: TGCGCCAGCAGCCAAGTGGAGTTGAATCTAGCCAAAAACATTCAGTACTTC.

This CDR3 is CSARGGTGFFEQYF. In DNA form, the CDR3 reads TGCAGTGCTAGAGGAGGGACAGGGTTTTTCGAGCAGTACTTC. This chain uses TRBV20-1 with TRBJ2-5; 9 bases align to TRBD1. The J call may not be correct, given that the DNA end is closer to TRBJ2-7. Germline V CDR1 and CDR2: DFQATT, SNEGSKA (reference sequence). This CDR3 comprises 14 residues.

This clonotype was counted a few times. The CDR3 spells CASSQDPSGGAVEQYF. In DNA form, the CDR3 reads TGTGCCAGCAGCCAGGACCCTAGCGGGGGGGCCGTAGAGCAGTACTTC. This rearrangement joins TRBV4-2 to TRBJ2-5, with 12 bases fitting TRBD2. The CDR3 totals 16 residues. V shed 3 bases, J shed 11 bases, and the junction held 13 bases outside the gene matches. Germline CDR1 LGHNA, CDR2 YNFKEQ.

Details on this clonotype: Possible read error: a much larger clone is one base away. CDR3: CASSDETNPPQHF. Written as DNA, the CDR3 is TGCGCCAGCTCCGACGAGACCAATCCGCCCCAGCATTTT. The chain has TRBV4-1 and TRBJ1-5, with D hard to call. This CDR3 has 13 residues. Germline CDR1 is MGHRA and CDR2 is YSYEKL.

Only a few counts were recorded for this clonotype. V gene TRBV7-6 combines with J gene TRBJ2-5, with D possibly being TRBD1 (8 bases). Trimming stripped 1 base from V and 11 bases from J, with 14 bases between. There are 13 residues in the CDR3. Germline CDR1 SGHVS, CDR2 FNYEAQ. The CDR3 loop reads CASSLGQGREQYF. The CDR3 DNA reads TGTGCCAGCAGCTTAGGACAGGGGAGGGAGCAGTACTTC.

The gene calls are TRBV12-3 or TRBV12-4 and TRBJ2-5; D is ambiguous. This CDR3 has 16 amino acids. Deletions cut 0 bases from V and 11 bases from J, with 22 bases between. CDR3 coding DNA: TGTGCCAGCAGTTTAGCGTCAGGTCAGAGAAACAATGAGCAGTACTTC. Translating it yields CASSLASGQRNNEQYF.

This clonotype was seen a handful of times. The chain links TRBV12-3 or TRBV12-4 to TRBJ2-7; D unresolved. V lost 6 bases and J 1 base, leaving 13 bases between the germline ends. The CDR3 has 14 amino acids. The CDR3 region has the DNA TGTGCCAGCAGGTCGCAGGATGGTTCCTACGAGCAGTACTTC. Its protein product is CASRSQDGSYEQYF.

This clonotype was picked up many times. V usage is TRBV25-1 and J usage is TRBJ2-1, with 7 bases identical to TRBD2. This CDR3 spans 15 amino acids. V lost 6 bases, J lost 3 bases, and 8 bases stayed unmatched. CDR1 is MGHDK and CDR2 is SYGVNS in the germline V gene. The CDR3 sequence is CASRPRDYLYNEQFF. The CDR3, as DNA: TGTGCCAGCAGGCCTCGGGACTATCTCTACAATGAGCAGTTCTTC.